This T cell receptor (beta chain) originates from a study of cytotoxic CD8 clonotypes in ibrutinib-treated CLL. Study in general: Approximately 25 partial and 2 complete responses; at median 68 months, roughly 14 remitted, approximately 12 progressed. Productive templates per sample averaged almost 260,000; productive rearrangements, approximately 96,000. General study points: An increase in clonality occurred at ibrutinib response, followed by a return toward baseline at progression. Sustained-remission and progressing patients diverged in sampling times.

Germline V gene lookup returns CDR1 SGHVS and CDR2 FNYEAQ. The V end lost 5 bases, the J end lost 0 bases, and 15 bases lay between the germline ends. The CDR3 is 16 amino acids. On this clone itself: Its antigen remains unknown.

The protocol was immunoSEQ multiplex PCR, while the TCRdb copy is restricted to in-frame clones and leaves out a portion. Seen here are 15,000 to 20,000 clones, 55% to 80% observed once, and the top ten hold roughly 25%. This clonotype originated in a human donor with chronic lymphocytic leukemia. This chain uses TRBV7-6 with TRBJ2-3; D unclear. The material was PBMCs, obtained after 12 months of ibrutinib treatment. The CDR3 region is CASSHSALSSTDTQYF. In nucleotides, the CDR3 is TGTGCCAGCAGCCACAGCGCGTTATCTAGCACAGATACGCAGTATTTT.